The 10 T cell receptor beta chains below were found in one sample sequenced in a study of cytomegalovirus exposure and HLA in healthy donors. Amplification used 60 Vbeta primers and 13 Jbeta primers. Sequenced by immunoSEQ multiplex PCR; TCRdb stores in-frame clones only, minus some. The table has roughly 150,000 clones, over 60% seen once. The material sequenced was PBMCs. The receptors were gathered from a man aged 25-40 years in good health and CMV-seronegative.

This clone is a singleton in its sample. The rearrangement links TRBV7-2 to TRBJ2-7, with 7 bases aligning to TRBD2. V was clipped by 1 base and J by 2 bases; unmatched bases: 5. Germline CDR1 SGHTA, CDR2 FQGNSA. The CDR3 covers 15 residues. CDR3 DNA sequence: TGTGCCAGCAGCTTAGGCGGGAGAATGCCCTACGAGCAGTACTTC. This encodes CASSLGGRMPYEQYF.

The gene calls are TRBV30 and TRBJ2-5, with TRBD1 matching 8 bases. V was clipped by 3 bases and J by 0 bases; unmatched bases: 3. The germline gives CDR1 GTSNPN, CDR2 SVGIG (reference sequence). This CDR3 comprises 14 residues. The CDR3 here is CAWRGTGYQETQYF. The DNA for the CDR3 is TGTGCCTGGAGAGGGACAGGTTACCAAGAGACCCAGTACTTC.

The CDR3 region is CASGPDGLLQETQYF. CDR3 in DNA: TGTGCTAGTGGGCCCGATGGACTTTTACAAGAGACCCAGTACTTC. V is TRBV12-5 and J is TRBJ2-5, with TRBD2 as a possible D gene (5 bases). Deletions cut 6 bases from V and 2 bases from J, with 16 bases between. The CDR3 is 15 amino acids. Germline V gene sequence: CDR1 LGHNT, CDR2 FRNRAP.

The gene calls are TRBV7-6 and TRBJ2-2; D is possibly TRBD1 (5 bases). The germline gives CDR1 SGHVS, CDR2 FNYEAQ. V dropped 5 bases and J dropped 5 bases, with 9 bases sitting between them. The CDR3 is made up of 13 amino acids. In DNA form, the CDR3 reads TGTGCCAGCAGCGCCTACAGGACCGGGGAGCTGTTTTTT. It specifies CASSAYRTGELFF.

This clone came up once. This sequence joins TRBV5-1 and TRBJ1-4; D ambiguous. This CDR3 has 15 amino acids. Per the germline V gene, CDR1 is SGHRS and CDR2 is YFSETQ. Trimming took 4 bases from V and 6 from J, leaving 16 bases between them. Written as DNA, the CDR3 is TGCGCCAGCAGCGTAATCGGGTTCAACCATGAAAAACTGTTTTTT. It translates to CASSVIGFNHEKLFF.

The chain couples TRBV7-9 to TRBJ1-2; D call uncertain. The V gene lost 1 base and the J gene lost 1 base, with 7 bases spanning the gap. CDR1 is SEHNR, CDR2 FQNEAQ, per germline (reference sequence). The CDR3 covers 14 residues. The CDR3 loop is CASSLVSDNYGYTF. The DNA for the CDR3 is TGTGCCAGCAGCTTAGTTTCAGATAACTATGGCTACACCTTC.

The chain carries TRBV5-1 and TRBJ1-1; no firm D call. Trimming stripped 4 bases from V and 3 bases from J, with 7 bases between. This CDR3 has 12 residues. The germline V gene has CDR1 SGHRS and CDR2 YFSETQ. CDR3 protein: CASSVGDTEAFF. The CDR3 region has the DNA TGCGCCAGCAGCGTCGGAGACACTGAAGCTTTCTTT.

The V call is TRBV4-1, the J call TRBJ2-1, with a weak D call TRBD2 (5 bases). Germline V CDR1 and CDR2: MGHRA, YSYEKL. Trimming removed 1 base from V and 7 bases from J, with 14 bases in between. The CDR3 spans 15 residues. The CDR3 DNA is TGCGCCAGCAGCCAAGCAGTGCTAGCAACGAATGAGCAGTTCTTC. This sequence encodes CASSQAVLATNEQFF.

This chain uses TRBV7-6 with TRBJ2-1; 9 bases fit TRBD2. The CDR3 runs to 15 residues. The trim removed 5 bases at V and 10 bases at J, leaving 12 bases unmatched. Germline CDR1 and CDR2: SGHVS and FNYEAQ. Here the CDR3 reads CASSQRASGIVEQFF. The CDR3, as DNA: TGTGCCAGCAGCCAAAGGGCTAGCGGGATAGTGGAGCAGTTCTTC.

The chain employs TRBV15 and TRBJ2-7; 8 bases align to TRBD2. V trimming: 0 bases; J trimming: 3 bases; junction bases outside the gene matches: 4. The germline CDR1 and CDR2 sequences are LNHNV and YYDKDF (reference sequence). The CDR3 consists of 15 residues. The CDR3 reads CATSRELAENYEQYF. As DNA, the CDR3 is TGTGCCACCAGCAGAGAACTAGCGGAGAACTACGAGCAGTACTTC. The whole variable domain, remainder taken from reference TRBV15 and TRBJ2-7, is DAMVIQNPRYQVTQFGKPVTLSCSQTLNHNVMYWYQQKSSQAPKLLFHYYDKDFNNEADTPDNFQSRRPNTSFCFLDIRSPGLGDTAMYLCATSRELAENYEQYFGPGTRLTVT.